These 6 T cell receptor beta chains originate from one sample sequenced in a study of blood T cell repertoires in COVID-19. TCRdb's copy holds only in-frame clones and misses some; the assay was immunoSEQ multiplex PCR. The sample holds about 36,000 clones, more than 70% seen once. Sequenced input: peripheral blood. The receptors were sampled from a human donor in a cohort sampled during active COVID-19.

In nucleotides, the CDR3 is TGCGCCAGCAGCCAAGAGCGTCTGCGCACAGATACGCAGTATTTT. Encoded protein: CASSQERLRTDTQYF. This chain links TRBV4-1 with TRBJ2-3, with D unresolved. The CDR3 sequence is 15 residues long. V was trimmed by 0 bases and J by 1 base, leaving 8 bases between them. From germline, CDR1 is MGHRA and CDR2 YSYEKL.

J is TRBJ2-7 and V is TRBV7-2; 11 nucleotides agree with TRBD2. The CDR3 is made up of 15 amino acids. CDR1 is SGHTA, CDR2 FQGNSA, per germline. The J segment lost 4 bases and the V segment lost 2 bases, leaving 4 bases of the junction unmatched. The CDR3 here is CASSLIAGGQYEQYF. CDR3 coding DNA: TGTGCCAGCAGCTTAATAGCGGGGGGGCAATACGAGCAGTACTTC.

As DNA, the CDR3 is TGTGCCAGCAGGCCGGGACTAGCGGGGGCCGGGTACGAGCAGTACTTC. Translation gives CASRPGLAGAGYEQYF. The chain employs TRBV28 and TRBJ2-7, with 14 bases lining up with TRBD2. CDR3 length: 16 residues. Germline CDR1 is MDHEN and CDR2 is SYDVKM. Unmatched junction bases numbered 8, after V lost 6 bases and J lost 4 bases.

This chain connects TRBV9 to TRBJ2-1; maybe TRBD2 (6 bases). The germline gives CDR1 SGDLS, CDR2 YYNGEE. Trimming left V 4 bases short and J 9 bases short, with 20 bases between. The CDR3 consists of 15 residues. The CDR3 DNA reads as TGTGCCAGCAGCTTCCAAGGAGGGGCCGGTGGTGAGCAGTTCTTC. Protein sequence: CASSFQGGAGGEQFF.

CDR3 bases: TGTGCCAGCAGCACCCGGAGGGACAGGGGAGACAATGAGCAGTTCTTC. Translation: CASSTRRDRGDNEQFF. This chain links TRBV11-2 with TRBJ2-1; TRBD1 matches 10 bases. V shed 5 bases and J 5 bases; nucleotides not matched to a gene: 9. CDR1 is SGHAT and CDR2 is FQNNGV in the germline V gene. The CDR3 has 16 residues.

The chain is built from TRBV19 and TRBJ1-1; maybe TRBD1 (5 bases). V gave up 3 bases and J gave up 0 bases, with 14 bases separating them. The CDR3 contains 16 residues. Germline V CDR1 and CDR2: LNHDA, SQIVND (reference sequence). The CDR3 sequence: CASSMGPRVLNTEAFF. The CDR3 nucleotides read TGTGCCAGTAGTATGGGCCCCAGGGTCTTGAACACTGAAGCTTTCTTT.